This T cell receptor (beta chain) was obtained from a study of CD8 T cells in ankylosing spondylitis. Preparation of TCR beta libraries was done by quantitative 5'-RACE with molecular barcodes. MiXCR was run by TCRdb on the 5' RACE reads, yielding one entry per CDR3 protein. The data contain 700,000 to 1,000,000 distinct CDR3 sequences, 10% to 15% of them singletons. Whole-study results and caveats: About 8 highly homologous variants formed a TCR beta motif that appeared characteristic of ankylosing spondylitis blood. Prior work had noted some motif variants in reactive arthritis blood and synovial fluid. Disease-linked clones were CD8+ and relatively rare in peripheral blood.

For this clonotype: Antigen: not known.

V gave up 7 bases and J gave up 9 bases; unmatched junction bases: 11. Germline values: CDR1 SQVTM, CDR2 ANQGSEA. The CDR3 sequence is 14 residues long. The sequence came from a male donor with ankylosing spondylitis. The chain combines TRBV29-1 with TRBJ1-6, with 8 bases aligning to TRBD1. The sample was blood, either unsorted or a sorted T cell fraction (not recorded which). For the CDR3, the DNA is TGCAGCGCTTCGACAGGGGACACTAGTTCACCCCTCCACTTT. It is translated as CSASTGDTSSPLHF.